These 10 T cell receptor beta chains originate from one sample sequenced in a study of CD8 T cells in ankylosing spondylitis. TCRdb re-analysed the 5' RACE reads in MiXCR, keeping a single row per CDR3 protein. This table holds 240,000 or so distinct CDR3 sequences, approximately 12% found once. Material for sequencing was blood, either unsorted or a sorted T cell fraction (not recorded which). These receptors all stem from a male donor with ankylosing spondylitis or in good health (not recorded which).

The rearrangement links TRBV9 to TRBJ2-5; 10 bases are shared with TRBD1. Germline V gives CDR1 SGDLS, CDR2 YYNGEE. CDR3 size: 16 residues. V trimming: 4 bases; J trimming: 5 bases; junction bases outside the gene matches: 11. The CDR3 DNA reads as TGTGCCAGCAGCCCGAGAGGGACAGGGGCCGGGGAGACCCAGTACTTC. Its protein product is CASSPRGTGAGETQYF. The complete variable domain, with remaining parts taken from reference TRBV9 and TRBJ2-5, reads DSGVTQTPKHLITATGQRVTLRCSPRSGDLSVYWYQQSLDQGLQFLIQYYNGEERAKGNILERFSAQQFPDLHSELNLSSLELGDSALYFCASSPRGTGAGETQYFGPGTRLLVL.

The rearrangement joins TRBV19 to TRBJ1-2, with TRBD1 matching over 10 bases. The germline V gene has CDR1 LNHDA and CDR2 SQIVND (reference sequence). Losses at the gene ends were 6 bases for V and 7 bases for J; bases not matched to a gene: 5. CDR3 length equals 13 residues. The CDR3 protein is CASSATGGSGYTF. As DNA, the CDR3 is TGTGCCAGTAGCGCGACAGGGGGCTCTGGCTACACCTTC.

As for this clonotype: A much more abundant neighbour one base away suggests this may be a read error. The DNA of the CDR3 is TGCAGTGCTAGAGACCCTACTCTCTACGAGCAGTACTTC. This gives the protein CSARDPTLYEQYF. The gene calls are TRBV20-1 and TRBJ2-7; D unresolved. Trimming took 0 bases from V and 3 from J, leaving 9 bases between them. Germline V CDR1 and CDR2: DFQATT, SNEGSKA (reference sequence). This CDR3 has 13 residues.

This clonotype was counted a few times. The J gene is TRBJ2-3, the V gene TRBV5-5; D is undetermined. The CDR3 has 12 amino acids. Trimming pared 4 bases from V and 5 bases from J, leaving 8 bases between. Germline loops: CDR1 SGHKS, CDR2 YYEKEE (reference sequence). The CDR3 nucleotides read TGTGCCAGCAGCCGGACGGAAGATACGCAGTATTTT. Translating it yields CASSRTEDTQYF.

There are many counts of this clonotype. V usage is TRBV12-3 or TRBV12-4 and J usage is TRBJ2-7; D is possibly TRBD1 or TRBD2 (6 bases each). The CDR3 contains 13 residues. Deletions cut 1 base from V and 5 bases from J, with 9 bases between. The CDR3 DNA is TGTGCCAGCAGTTTAGGAAGGGGGGACGAGCAGTACTTC. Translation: CASSLGRGDEQYF.

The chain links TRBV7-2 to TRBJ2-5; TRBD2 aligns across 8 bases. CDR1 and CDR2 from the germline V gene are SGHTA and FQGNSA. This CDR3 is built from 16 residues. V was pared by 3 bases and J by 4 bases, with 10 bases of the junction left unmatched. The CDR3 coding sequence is TGTGCCAGCAGCTTGAGAGAGGGGGGACTAGGAGAGACCCAGTACTTC. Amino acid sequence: CASSLREGGLGETQYF.

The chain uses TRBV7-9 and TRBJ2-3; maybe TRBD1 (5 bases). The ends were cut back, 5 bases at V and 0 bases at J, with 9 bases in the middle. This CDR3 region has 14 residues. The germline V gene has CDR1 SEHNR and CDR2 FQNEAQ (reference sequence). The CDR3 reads CASSPRVSTDTQYF. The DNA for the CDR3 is TGTGCCAGCAGCCCCAGGGTTAGCACAGATACGCAGTATTTT. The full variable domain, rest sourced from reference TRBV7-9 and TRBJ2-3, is DTGVSQNPRHKITKRGQNVTFRCDPISEHNRLYWYRQTLGQGPEFLTYFQNEAQLEKSRLLSDRFSAERPKGSFSTLEIQRTEQGDSAMYLCASSPRVSTDTQYFGPGTRLTVL.

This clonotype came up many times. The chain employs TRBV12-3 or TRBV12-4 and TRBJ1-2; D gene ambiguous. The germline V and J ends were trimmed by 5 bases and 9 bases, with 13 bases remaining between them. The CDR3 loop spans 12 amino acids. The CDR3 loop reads CASSLTLIRYTF. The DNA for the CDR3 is TGTGCCAGCAGTCTCACCCTTATCCGCTACACCTTC.

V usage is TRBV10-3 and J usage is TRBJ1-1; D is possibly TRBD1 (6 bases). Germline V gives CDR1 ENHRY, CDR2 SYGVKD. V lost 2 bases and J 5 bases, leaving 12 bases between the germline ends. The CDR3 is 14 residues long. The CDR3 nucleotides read TGTGCCATCAGTGAGGGCAGGGGAGTAACTGAAGCTTTCTTT. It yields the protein CAISEGRGVTEAFF.

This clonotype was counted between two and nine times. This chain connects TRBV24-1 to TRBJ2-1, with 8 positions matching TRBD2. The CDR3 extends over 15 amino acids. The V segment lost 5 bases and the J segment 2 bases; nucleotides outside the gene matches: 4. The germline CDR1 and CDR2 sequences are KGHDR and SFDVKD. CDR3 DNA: TGTGCCACCAGTGTCCCAGCGGGAGCCTACAATGAGCAGTTCTTC. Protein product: CATSVPAGAYNEQFF.